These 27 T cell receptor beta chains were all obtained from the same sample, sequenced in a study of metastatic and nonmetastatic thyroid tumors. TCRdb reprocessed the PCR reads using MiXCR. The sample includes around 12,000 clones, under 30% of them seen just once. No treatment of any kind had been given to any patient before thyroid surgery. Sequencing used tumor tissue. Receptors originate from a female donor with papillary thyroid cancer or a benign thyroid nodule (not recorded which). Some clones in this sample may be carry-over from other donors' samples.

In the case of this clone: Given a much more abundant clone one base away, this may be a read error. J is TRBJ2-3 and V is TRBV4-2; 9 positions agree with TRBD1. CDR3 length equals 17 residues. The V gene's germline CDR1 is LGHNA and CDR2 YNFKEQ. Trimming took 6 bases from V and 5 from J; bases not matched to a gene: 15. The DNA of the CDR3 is TGTGCCAGCAGAGAGGTGGGCCTGGACAGGGGCAAAGATACGCAGTATTTT. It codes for CASREVGLDRGKDTQYF.

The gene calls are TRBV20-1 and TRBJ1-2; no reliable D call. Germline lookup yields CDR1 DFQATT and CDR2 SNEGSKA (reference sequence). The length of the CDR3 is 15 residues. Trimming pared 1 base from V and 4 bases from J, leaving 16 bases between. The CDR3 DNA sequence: TGCAGTGCTAGAGGTGAGGAAAGTGGGATCTATGGCTACACCTTC. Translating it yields CSARGEESGIYGYTF.

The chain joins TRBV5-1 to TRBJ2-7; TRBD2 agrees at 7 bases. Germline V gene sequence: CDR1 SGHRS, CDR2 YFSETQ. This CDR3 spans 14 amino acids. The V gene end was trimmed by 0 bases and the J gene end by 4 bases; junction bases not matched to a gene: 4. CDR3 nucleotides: TGCGCCAGCAGCTTGGGACTAGCATCGTACGAGCAGTACTTC. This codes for CASSLGLASYEQYF.

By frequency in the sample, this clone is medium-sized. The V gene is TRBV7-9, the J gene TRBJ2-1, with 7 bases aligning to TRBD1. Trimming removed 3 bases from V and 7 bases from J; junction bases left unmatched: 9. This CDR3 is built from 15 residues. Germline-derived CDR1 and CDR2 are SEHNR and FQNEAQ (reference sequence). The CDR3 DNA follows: TGTGCCAGCAGCTTGATAGATGGACAGGATAATGAGCAGTTCTTC. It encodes CASSLIDGQDNEQFF.

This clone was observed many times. As DNA, the CDR3 is TGTGCCAGCAGCTTGGCCCCCGGGACGGACATGTACGTC. Protein sequence: CASSLAPGTDMYV. The rearrangement uses TRBV5-5 and TRBJ2-7; D could derive from TRBD1 or TRBD2 (5 bases each). Trimming stripped 0 bases from V and 12 bases from J, with 16 bases between. Per the germline V gene, CDR1 is SGHKS and CDR2 is YYEKEE (reference sequence). This CDR3 contains 13 residues.

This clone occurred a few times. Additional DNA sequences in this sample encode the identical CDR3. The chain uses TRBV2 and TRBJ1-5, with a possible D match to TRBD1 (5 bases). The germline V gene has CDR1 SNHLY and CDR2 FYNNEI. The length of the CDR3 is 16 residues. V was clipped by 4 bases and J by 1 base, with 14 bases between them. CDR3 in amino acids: CASSGGWGVSNQPQHF. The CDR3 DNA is TGTGCCAGCAGTGGGGGGTGGGGTGTGAGCAATCAGCCCCAGCATTTT.

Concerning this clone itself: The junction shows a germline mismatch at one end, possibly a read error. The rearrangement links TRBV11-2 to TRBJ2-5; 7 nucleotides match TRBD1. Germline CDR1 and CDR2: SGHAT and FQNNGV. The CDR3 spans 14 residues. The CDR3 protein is CASSLDGTEDTQYF. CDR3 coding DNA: TGTGCCAGCAGCTTAGATGGGACAGAAGATACCCAGTACTTC.

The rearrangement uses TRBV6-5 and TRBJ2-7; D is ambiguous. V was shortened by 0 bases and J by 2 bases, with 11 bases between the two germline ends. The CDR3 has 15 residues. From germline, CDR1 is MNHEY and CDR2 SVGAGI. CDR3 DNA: TGTGCCAGCAGTTACTCGCTCCAAGGGACCTACGAGCAGTACTTC. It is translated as CASSYSLQGTYEQYF.

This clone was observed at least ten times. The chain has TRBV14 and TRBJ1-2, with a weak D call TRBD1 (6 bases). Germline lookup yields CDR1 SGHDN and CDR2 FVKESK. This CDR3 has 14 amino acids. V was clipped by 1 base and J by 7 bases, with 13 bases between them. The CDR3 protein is CASSQGTVTTGYTF. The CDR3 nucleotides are TGTGCCAGCAGCCAAGGGACAGTAACTACTGGCTACACCTTC.

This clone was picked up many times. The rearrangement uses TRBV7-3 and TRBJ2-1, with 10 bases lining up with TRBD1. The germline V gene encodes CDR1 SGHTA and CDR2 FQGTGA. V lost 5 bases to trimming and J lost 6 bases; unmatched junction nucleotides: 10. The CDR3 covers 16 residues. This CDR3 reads CASSAPGTGVSNEQFF. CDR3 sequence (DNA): TGTGCCAGCAGCGCCCCAGGGACAGGGGTAAGCAATGAGCAGTTCTTC.

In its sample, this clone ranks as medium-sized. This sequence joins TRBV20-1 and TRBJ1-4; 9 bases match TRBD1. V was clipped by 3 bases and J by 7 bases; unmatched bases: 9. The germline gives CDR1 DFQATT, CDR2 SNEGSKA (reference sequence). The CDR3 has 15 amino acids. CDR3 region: CSASETGGAIEKLFF. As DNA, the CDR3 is TGCAGTGCTAGCGAAACAGGGGGCGCAATTGAAAAACTGTTTTTT.

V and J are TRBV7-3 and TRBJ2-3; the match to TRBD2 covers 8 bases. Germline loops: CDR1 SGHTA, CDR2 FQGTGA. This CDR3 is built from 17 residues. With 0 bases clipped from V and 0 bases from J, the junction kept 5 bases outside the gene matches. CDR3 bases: TGTGCCAGCAGCTTAACCCAAATAGCGGGAAGCACAGATACGCAGTATTTT. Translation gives CASSLTQIAGSTDTQYF.

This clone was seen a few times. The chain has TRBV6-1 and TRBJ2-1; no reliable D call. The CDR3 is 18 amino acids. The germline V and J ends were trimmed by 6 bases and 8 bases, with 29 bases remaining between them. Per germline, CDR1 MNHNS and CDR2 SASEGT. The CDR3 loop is CASSDIPRLSCTSHEQFF. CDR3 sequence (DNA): TGTGCCAGCAGCGATATTCCCCGTTTGAGCTGTACCTCCCATGAGCAGTTCTTC.

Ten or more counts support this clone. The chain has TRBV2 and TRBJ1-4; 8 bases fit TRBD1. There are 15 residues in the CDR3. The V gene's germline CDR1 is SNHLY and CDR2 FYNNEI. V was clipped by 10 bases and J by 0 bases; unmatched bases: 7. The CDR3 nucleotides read TGTGCCATCGGACAGGGAGGGACAACTAATGAAAAACTGTTTTTT. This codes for CAIGQGGTTNEKLFF.

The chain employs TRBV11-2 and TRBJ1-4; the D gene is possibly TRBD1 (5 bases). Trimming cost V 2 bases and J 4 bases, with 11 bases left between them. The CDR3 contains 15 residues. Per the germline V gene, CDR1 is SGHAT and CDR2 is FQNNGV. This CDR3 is CASSLNGHLNEKLFF. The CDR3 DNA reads TGTGCCAGCAGCTTAAACGGACACCTTAATGAAAAACTGTTTTTT. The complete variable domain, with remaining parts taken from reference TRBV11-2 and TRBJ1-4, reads EAGVAQSPRYKIIEKRQSVAFWCNPISGHATLYWYQQILGQGPKLLIQFQNNGVVDDSQLPKDRFSAERLKGVDSTLKIQPAKLEDSAVYLCASSLNGHLNEKLFFGSGTQLSVL.

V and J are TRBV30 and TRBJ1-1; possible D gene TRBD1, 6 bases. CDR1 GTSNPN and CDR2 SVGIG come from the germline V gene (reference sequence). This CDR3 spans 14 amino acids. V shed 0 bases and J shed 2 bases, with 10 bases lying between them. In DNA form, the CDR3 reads TGTGCCTGGAGTGTAAGGGGGTTCAACACTGAAGCTTTCTTT. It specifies CAWSVRGFNTEAFF.

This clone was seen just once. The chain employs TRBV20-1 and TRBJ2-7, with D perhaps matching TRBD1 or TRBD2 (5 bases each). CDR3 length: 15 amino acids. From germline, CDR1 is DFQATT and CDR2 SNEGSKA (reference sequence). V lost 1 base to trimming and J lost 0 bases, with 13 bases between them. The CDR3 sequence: CSARGIGTGSYEQYF. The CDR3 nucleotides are TGCAGTGCTAGAGGTATCGGGACGGGCTCCTACGAGCAGTACTTC.

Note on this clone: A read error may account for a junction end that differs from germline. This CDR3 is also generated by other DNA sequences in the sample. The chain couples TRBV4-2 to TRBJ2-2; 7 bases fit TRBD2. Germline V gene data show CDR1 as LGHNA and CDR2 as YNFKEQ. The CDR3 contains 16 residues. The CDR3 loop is CASSQSGGANTGELFF. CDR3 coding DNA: TGTGCCAGCAGCCAGTCGGGAGGCGCGAACACCGGAGAGCTGTTTTTT.

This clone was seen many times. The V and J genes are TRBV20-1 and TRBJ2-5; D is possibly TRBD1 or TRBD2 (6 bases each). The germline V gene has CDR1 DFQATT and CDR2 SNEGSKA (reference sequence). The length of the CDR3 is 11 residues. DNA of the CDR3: TGCAGCCGCTGGAGGGGGGAGACCCAGTACTTC. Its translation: CSRWRGETQYF.

CDR3 nucleotides: TGTGCCAGCAGCCCGACAGTCTCTGGAAACACCATATATTTT. Protein: CASSPTVSGNTIYF. The chain has TRBV7-8 and TRBJ1-3; tentatively, D is TRBD1 (5 bases). Trimming removed 5 bases from V and 0 bases from J, with 8 bases in between. Germline V CDR1 and CDR2: SGHVS, FQNEAQ. The CDR3 has 14 residues.

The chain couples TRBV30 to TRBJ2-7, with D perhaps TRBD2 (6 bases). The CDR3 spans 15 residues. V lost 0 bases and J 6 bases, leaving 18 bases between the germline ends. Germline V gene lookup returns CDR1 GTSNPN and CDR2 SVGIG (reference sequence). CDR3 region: CAWSVWGGRVGEQYF. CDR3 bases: TGTGCCTGGAGTGTATGGGGAGGCCGGGTCGGCGAGCAGTACTTC.

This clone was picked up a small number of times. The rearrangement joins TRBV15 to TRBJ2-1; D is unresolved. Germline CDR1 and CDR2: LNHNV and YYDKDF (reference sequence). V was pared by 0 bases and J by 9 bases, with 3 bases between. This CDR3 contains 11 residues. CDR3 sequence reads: CATSREIEQFF. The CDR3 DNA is TGTGCCACCAGCAGAGAGATTGAGCAGTTCTTC.

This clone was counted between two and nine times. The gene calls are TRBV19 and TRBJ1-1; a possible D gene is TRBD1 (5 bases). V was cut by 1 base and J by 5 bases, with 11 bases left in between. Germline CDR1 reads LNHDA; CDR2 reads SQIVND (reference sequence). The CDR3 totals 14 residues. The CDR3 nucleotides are TGTGCCAGTAGTATAGGCAGGGAGGTAACTGAAGCTTTCTTT. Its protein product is CASSIGREVTEAFF. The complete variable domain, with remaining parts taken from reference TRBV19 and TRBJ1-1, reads DGGITQSPKYLFRKEGQNVTLSCEQNLNHDAMYWYRQDPGQGLRLIYYSQIVNDFQKGDIAEGYSVSREKKESFPLTVTSAQKNPTAFYLCASSIGREVTEAFFGQGTRLTVV.

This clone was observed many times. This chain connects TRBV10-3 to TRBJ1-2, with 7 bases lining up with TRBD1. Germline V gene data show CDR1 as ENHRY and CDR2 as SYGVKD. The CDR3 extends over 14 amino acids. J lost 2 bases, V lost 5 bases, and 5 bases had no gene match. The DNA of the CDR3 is TGTGCCATCAGTACCGGGACAGAAAACTATGGCTACACCTTC. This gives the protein CAISTGTENYGYTF.

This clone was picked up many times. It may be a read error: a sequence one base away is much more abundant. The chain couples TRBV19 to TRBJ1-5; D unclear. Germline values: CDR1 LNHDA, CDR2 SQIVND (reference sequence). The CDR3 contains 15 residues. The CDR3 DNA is TGTGCCAGTAATATAGCGAACCGCCCAGATCAGCCCCAGCATTTT. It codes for CASNIANRPDQPQHF.

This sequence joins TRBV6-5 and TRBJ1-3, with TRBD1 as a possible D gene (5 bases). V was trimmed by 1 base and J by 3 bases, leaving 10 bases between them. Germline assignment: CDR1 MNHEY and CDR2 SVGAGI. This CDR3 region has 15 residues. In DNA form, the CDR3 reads TGTGCCAGCAGTTACTTGACCGGGGGTGGAAACACCATATATTTT. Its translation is CASSYLTGGGNTIYF.

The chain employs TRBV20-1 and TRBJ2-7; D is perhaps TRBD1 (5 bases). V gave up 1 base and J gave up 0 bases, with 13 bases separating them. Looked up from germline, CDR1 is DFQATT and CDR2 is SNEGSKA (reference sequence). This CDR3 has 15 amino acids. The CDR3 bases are TGCAGTGCTAGAGTGGACACCTCGAGCTCCTACGAGCAGTACTTC. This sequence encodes CSARVDTSSSYEQYF.